This TCR beta chain was captured in a study of CD4 and CD8 cells across lung adenocarcinoma regions. TCRdb re-called the PCR reads with MiXCR, one entry per CDR3 protein. The table lists 5,100 or so distinct CDR3 sequences, about 62% of them singletons. CDR1 is MNHNS and CDR2 is SASEGT in the germline V gene. V lost 3 bases and J 4 bases, leaving 4 bases between the germline ends. The CDR3 runs to 12 residues. Samples came from patients with localized non-small cell lung adenocarcinoma. The TCR comes from a female donor with lung adenocarcinoma. The CD4 and CD8 labels of this study may be unreliable. The material sequenced was CD4+ T cells from the center of a lung tumor. This chain uses TRBV6-1 with TRBJ2-1, with unresolved D. The CDR3, as DNA: TGTGCCAGCAGTGACAGGTACAATGAGCAGTTCTTC. This sequence encodes CASSDRYNEQFF.